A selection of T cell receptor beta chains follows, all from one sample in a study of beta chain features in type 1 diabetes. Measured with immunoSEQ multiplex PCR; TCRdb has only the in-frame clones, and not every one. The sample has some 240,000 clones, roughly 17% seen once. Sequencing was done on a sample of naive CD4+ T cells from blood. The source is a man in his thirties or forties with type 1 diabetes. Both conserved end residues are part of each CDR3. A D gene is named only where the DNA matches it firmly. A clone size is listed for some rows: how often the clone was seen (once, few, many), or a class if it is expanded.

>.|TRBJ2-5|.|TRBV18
TGTGCCAGCTCACCGAACCCTCAAGAGACCCAGTACTTC
CASSPNPQETQYF
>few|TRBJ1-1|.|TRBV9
TGTGCCAGCAGCGTAGGAAAGGGTTGGACTGAAGCTTTCTTT
CASSVGKGWTEAFF
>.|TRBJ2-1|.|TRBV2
TGTGCCAGCAGTGAATTTAGACTTTCCTTCTCCTACAATGAGCAGTTCTTC
CASSEFRLSFSYNEQFF
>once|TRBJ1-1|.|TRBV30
TGTGCCTGGGACAGCCTAAGTAGTCACACTGAAGCTTTCTTT
CAWDSLSSHTEAFF
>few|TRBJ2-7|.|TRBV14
TGTGCCAGCAGCCTGGGGGGGCTGTCCTACGAGCAGTACTTC
CASSLGGLSYEQYF
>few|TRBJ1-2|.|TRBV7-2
TGTGCCAGCAGCTCTAGTCGGGCTAACTATGGCTACACCTTC
CASSSSRANYGYTF
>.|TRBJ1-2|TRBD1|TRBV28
TGTGCCAGCAGTCTCGGACAGGTGTATGGCTACACCTTC
CASSLGQVYGYTF
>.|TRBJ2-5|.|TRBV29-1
TGCAGCATTGCCCCCGGGGCCGTGGGAGAGACCCAGTACTTC
CSIAPGAVGETQYF
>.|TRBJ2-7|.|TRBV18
TGTGCCAGCTCACCACCGGGCTCCTACGAGCAGTACTTC
CASSPPGSYEQYF
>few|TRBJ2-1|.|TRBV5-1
TGCGCCAGCAGCTTGGTGGGGGAAAGCTCCTACAATGAGCAGTTCTTC
CASSLVGESSYNEQFF
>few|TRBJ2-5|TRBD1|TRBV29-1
TGCAGCGCCAGAGGGGGCGGCAGGGAAGGGACCCAGTACTTC
CSARGGGREGTQYF
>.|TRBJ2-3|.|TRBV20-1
TGCAGTGCTAGAGATCTGAGAACGCAGTATTTT
CSARDLRTQYF
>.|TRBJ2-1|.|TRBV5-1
TGCGCCAGCAGCTTGGCCGCGGGGCTCGATGAGCAGTTCTTC
CASSLAAGLDEQFF
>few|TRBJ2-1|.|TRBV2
TGTGCCTTGGGGCGGAGAAGCTCCTACAATGAGCAGTTCTTC
CALGRRSSYNEQFF
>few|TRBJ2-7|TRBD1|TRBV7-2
TGTGCCAGCAGCTGGGACAGGGGGAACAGCGAGCAGTACTTC
CASSWDRGNSEQYF
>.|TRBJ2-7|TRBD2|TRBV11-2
TGTGCCAGCAGCCATCCGAGCGGGAGCTCCTACGAGCAGTACTTC
CASSHPSGSSYEQYF
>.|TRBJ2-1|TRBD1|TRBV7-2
TGTGCCAGCAGCTTAGAGGGGGCGTACAATGAGCAGTTCTTC
CASSLEGAYNEQFF
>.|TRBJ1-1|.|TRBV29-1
TGCAGCGTGCAAATCGGTCCGAACACTGAAGCTTTCTTT
CSVQIGPNTEAFF
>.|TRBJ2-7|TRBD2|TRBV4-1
TGCGCCAGCAGCCAAGAGACTAGCGGGACCTACGAGCAGTACTTC
CASSQETSGTYEQYF
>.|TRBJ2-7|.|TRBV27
TGTGCCAGCAGTTCTCCAGGGAACCCCTACGAGCAGTACTTC
CASSSPGNPYEQYF
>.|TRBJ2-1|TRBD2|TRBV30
TGTGCCCGGGGGGGCGTCTACAATGAGCAGTTCTTC
CARGGVYNEQFF
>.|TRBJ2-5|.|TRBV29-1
TGCAGCGCGGTAGGGGGAGGGGAGACCCAGTACTTC
CSAVGGGETQYF
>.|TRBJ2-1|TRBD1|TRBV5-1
TGCGCCAGCAGTGTACAGGGGAATGAGCAGTTCTTC
CASSVQGNEQFF
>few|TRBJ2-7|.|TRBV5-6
TGTGCCAGCACCAGATGGGAGGAGCAGTACTTC
CASTRWEEQYF